The 29 T cell receptor beta chains listed next were all sequenced from one sample in a study of blood T cells in healthy people across ages. A second PCR, run for roughly 7 to 11 cycles, used a sample-barcoded 5' primer plus a J-beta primer mix. From the 5' RACE reads, TCRdb called clonotypes with MiXCR, one entry per CDR3 protein. The repertoire holds 870,000 or so distinct CDR3 sequences, with about 30% as singletons. The sequencing sample was made of blood. These receptors came from an elderly woman in good health.

This clonotype was detected ten times or more. The V gene is TRBV14, the J gene TRBJ2-7; 7 nucleotides align to TRBD2. The CDR3 contains 17 residues. Germline V lookup: CDR1 SGHDN, CDR2 FVKESK. With V trimmed by 3 bases and J by 4 bases, 15 bases remained unmatched. The CDR3 region has the DNA TGTGCCAGCAGCCATGGCCTTAAGGTGGGGGGGAGTTACGAGCAGTACTTC. Translated, it gives CASSHGLKVGGSYEQYF. Based on the CDR3 plus reference TRBV14 and TRBJ2-7, the full variable domain is EAGVTQFPSHSVIEKGQTVTLRCDPISGHDNLYWYRRVMGKEIKFLLHFVKESKQDESGMPNNRFLAERTGGTYSTLKVQPAELEDSGVYFCASSHGLKVGGSYEQYFGPGTRLTVT.

This clonotype was recorded many times. The rearrangement uses TRBV3-1 and TRBJ2-5; D may be TRBD1 (6 bases). The CDR3 runs to 14 residues. Trimming took 2 bases from V and 4 from J, leaving 11 bases between them. CDR1 and CDR2 from the germline V gene are LGHDT and YNNKEL (reference sequence). CDR3 nucleotide sequence: TGTGCCAGCAGCCAAACAGGGTCAGGAGAGACCCAGTACTTC. Encoded protein: CASSQTGSGETQYF.

Ten or more counts support this clonotype. The chain links TRBV5-1 to TRBJ1-6, with 11 bases matching TRBD1. CDR1 is SGHRS and CDR2 is YFSETQ in the germline V gene. V gave up 5 bases and J gave up 7 bases; unmatched junction bases: 5. The CDR3 is made up of 15 amino acids. The CDR3 protein is CASRGQGELNSPLHF. The CDR3 DNA follows: TGCGCCAGCAGGGGACAGGGGGAATTAAATTCACCCCTCCACTTT.

This clonotype was counted at least ten times. The V gene is TRBV13, the J gene TRBJ1-2; D call uncertain. V was trimmed by 0 bases and J by 7 bases, leaving 6 bases between them. The CDR3 has 12 amino acids. Germline lookup yields CDR1 PRHDT and CDR2 FYEKMQ (reference sequence). The CDR3 nucleotides are TGTGCCAGCAGCTTAGGAGGAGCTGGCTACACCTTC. Its protein product is CASSLGGAGYTF.

A word on this clonotype: It may be a read error: a sequence one base away is much more abundant. The chain carries TRBV20-1 and TRBJ2-5; TRBD2 matches at 11 bases. This CDR3 has 13 residues. Germline CDR1 is DFQATT and CDR2 is SNEGSKA (reference sequence). J lost 11 bases, V lost 6 bases, and 11 bases had no gene match. As DNA, the CDR3 is TGCAGTGCATATAGCGGGGGGGCTAATGAGCAGTACTTC. Its protein is CSAYSGGANEQYF.

This clonotype was detected ten times or more. The rearrangement uses TRBV6-2 or TRBV6-3 and TRBJ2-1, with 8 bases fitting TRBD1. V was clipped by 2 bases and J by 7 bases; unmatched bases: 16. The germline V gene has CDR1 MNHEY and CDR2 SVGEGT. CDR3 length equals 18 residues. For the CDR3, the DNA is TGTGCCAGCAGTTACATGGTCGGACAGGGCCCCCGTGGGAATGAGCAGTTCTTC. This sequence encodes CASSYMVGQGPRGNEQFF.

This clonotype was seen repeatedly, ten times or more. The chain recombines TRBV29-1 with TRBJ1-1; D not certain. The CDR3 is 11 residues long. The V end lost 6 bases, the J end lost 6 bases, and 11 bases lay between the germline ends. Germline V gene lookup returns CDR1 SQVTM and CDR2 ANQGSEA. CDR3 sequence: CSVALSAEAFF. CDR3 bases: TGCAGCGTGGCACTGTCAGCTGAAGCTTTCTTT.

This chain links TRBV12-3 or TRBV12-4 with TRBJ2-1; 7 nucleotides match TRBD2. Matching the DNA end better, TRBJ2-7 makes the J call doubtful. The CDR3 consists of 16 residues. The CDR3 is CASMLGASGAYNEQYF. DNA of the CDR3: TGTGCCAGCATGTTAGGGGCTAGCGGAGCCTACAATGAGCAGTACTTC.

The chain is built from TRBV19 and TRBJ2-7; the match to TRBD2 covers 7 bases. Germline values: CDR1 LNHDA, CDR2 SQIVND (reference sequence). The CDR3 has 14 residues. V shed 3 bases, J shed 0 bases, and the junction held 2 bases outside the gene matches. The CDR3 DNA sequence: TGTGCCAGTAGTATGGGAGGGGACTCCTACGAGCAGTACTTC. Its protein is CASSMGGDSYEQYF.

As concerns this clonotype: Likely a read error: the CDR3 ends without its conserved phenylalanine or tryptophan. The limits of the CDR3 on the DNA are not certain, so only TCRdb's listed CDR3 is given. The J gene is TRBJ1-2, the V gene TRBV3-1; the table names TRBD1, a call not compared with the DNA. Germline values: CDR1 LGHDT, CDR2 YNNKEL (reference sequence). The CDR3 numbers 13 amino acids, ends counted. This CDR3 is CASSPRGGYGYTC.

The rearrangement links TRBV29-1 to TRBJ2-4; TRBD2 matches at 8 bases. The J call may be faulty, since TRBJ2-7 better matches the DNA end. Germline V gene sequence: CDR1 SQVTM, CDR2 ANQGSEA. The CDR3 is 11 amino acids. This CDR3 is CSGTSSDEQYF. DNA for the CDR3: TGCAGCGGGACTAGCAGCGACGAGCAGTACTTC.

This clonotype was detected ten times or more. The chain uses TRBV4-3 and TRBJ2-3; 15 positions agree with TRBD2. Germline-derived CDR1 and CDR2 are LGHNA and YSLEER. This CDR3 has 17 residues. V was pared by 3 bases and J by 4 bases, with 5 bases of the junction left unmatched. The CDR3 DNA reads TGCGCCAGCAGCCACCCCGGACTAGCGGGGGGGCCAGATACGCAGTATTTT. This sequence encodes CASSHPGLAGGPDTQYF.

This clonotype was counted ten times or more. This sequence joins TRBV20-1 and TRBJ2-6; 10 nucleotides agree with TRBD1. The CDR3 runs to 16 residues. Trimming took 3 bases from V and 2 from J; bases not matched to a gene: 4. Per the germline V gene, CDR1 is DFQATT and CDR2 is SNEGSKA (reference sequence). The CDR3, as DNA: TGCAGTGCTAGCAGGGACAGGGGTACTGGGGCCAACGTCCTGACTTTC. Protein product: CSASRDRGTGANVLTF.

This clonotype has a count of ten or more. The chain links TRBV7-9 to TRBJ1-2, with a possible D match to TRBD1 (6 bases). The length of the CDR3 is 12 residues. V dropped 5 bases and J dropped 8 bases, with 12 bases sitting between them. Looked up from germline, CDR1 is SEHNR and CDR2 is FQNEAQ (reference sequence). The CDR3 coding sequence is TGTGCCAGCAGCCCCGGGGGGGCAGGCTACACCTTC. Translation: CASSPGGAGYTF.

The chain joins TRBV7-9 to TRBJ2-3; D is possibly TRBD2 (6 bases). The CDR3 consists of 14 residues. The germline gives CDR1 SEHNR, CDR2 FQNEAQ (reference sequence). The ends were cut back, 7 bases at V and 5 bases at J, with 16 bases in the middle. CDR3 sequence: CASTIGGAEDTQYF. The CDR3 DNA reads TGTGCCAGCACCATAGGAGGGGCCGAAGATACGCAGTATTTT.

Regarding this clonotype: This sequence may be a read error, since a much larger clone differs from it by one base. In this CDR3 the conserved last residue, phenylalanine or tryptophan, is missing, so a read error is likely. The chain is built from TRBV5-8 and TRBJ1-2; D not certain. The CDR3 totals 14 residues. V shed 0 bases and J shed 8 bases, with 14 bases lying between them. From germline, CDR1 is SGHTS and CDR2 YDEGEE. CDR3 residues: CASSLEPSTYGYTC. The DNA for the CDR3 is TGTGCCAGCAGCTTGGAACCCAGTACCTACGGCTACACCTGC.

This clonotype was seen many times. J is TRBJ2-7 and V is TRBV11-2; D gene unclear. With 1 base removed from V and 3 bases from J, the gap between germline ends came to 13 bases. The CDR3 is 15 amino acids. CDR1 SGHAT and CDR2 FQNNGV come from the germline V gene. The CDR3, as DNA: TGTGCCAGCAGCTTAGGACCTACAGCAGGCTACGAGCAGTACTTC. This gives the protein CASSLGPTAGYEQYF.

As concerns this clonotype: A read error may account for a junction end that differs from germline. The rearrangement links TRBV7-2 to TRBJ2-3, with 12 bases aligning to TRBD2. This CDR3 spans 17 amino acids. In germline, CDR1 is SGHTA, CDR2 FQGNSA. CDR3 DNA: TGTGCCAGCAACTTAAGGCTCGGTACTAGCGGGGGGTATACGCAGTATTTT. The encoded protein is CASNLRLGTSGGYTQYF.

Ten or more counts support this clonotype. The CDR3 sequence is CSVGDRGLRTQYF. Here the CDR3 DNA reads TGCAGCGTTGGGGACAGGGGACTTCGGACCCAGTACTTC. The chain recombines TRBV29-1 with TRBJ2-5; 10 nucleotides line up with TRBD1. The J segment lost 7 bases and the V segment lost 4 bases, leaving 6 bases of the junction unmatched. The CDR3 covers 13 residues. Germline V gives CDR1 SQVTM, CDR2 ANQGSEA.

This chain links TRBV28 with TRBJ1-5, with 7 nucleotides matching TRBD1. The germline V gene has CDR1 MDHEN and CDR2 SYDVKM. This CDR3 comprises 14 residues. With 5 bases clipped from V and 7 bases from J, the junction kept 8 bases outside the gene matches. CDR3 amino acids: CASSPSPQGQPQHF. The CDR3 nucleotides are TGTGCCAGCAGTCCCTCCCCACAGGGGCAGCCCCAGCATTTT.

This clonotype was seen at least ten times. J is TRBJ2-5 and V is TRBV19; D may be TRBD2 (5 bases). There are 14 residues in the CDR3. V dropped 4 bases and J dropped 5 bases, with 14 bases sitting between them. Looked up from germline, CDR1 is LNHDA and CDR2 is SQIVND (reference sequence). Here the CDR3 DNA reads TGTGCCAGTAGTACGGGGTCGGGCCGGGAGACCCAGTACTTC. Translating gives CASSTGSGRETQYF.

The rearrangement uses TRBV30 and TRBJ1-2; D is ambiguous. Germline-derived CDR1 and CDR2 are GTSNPN and SVGIG (reference sequence). Trimming pared 0 bases from V and 4 bases from J, leaving 9 bases between. The CDR3 totals 13 residues. CDR3 protein: CAWSVSQIYGYTF. Written as DNA, the CDR3 is TGTGCCTGGAGTGTCAGTCAGATCTATGGCTACACCTTC. Full variable domain (rest looked up from reference TRBV30 and TRBJ1-2): SQTIHQWPATLVQPVGSPLSLECTVEGTSNPNLYWYRQAAGRGLQLLFYSVGIGQISSEVPQNLSASRPQDRQFILSSKKLLLSDSGFYLCAWSVSQIYGYTFGSGTRLTVV.

This clonotype was observed a handful of times. The gene calls are TRBV12-3 or TRBV12-4 and TRBJ1-5; TRBD1 is a possible D gene (5 bases). This CDR3 comprises 13 residues. The germline V and J ends were trimmed by 6 bases and 6 bases, with 12 bases remaining between them. The CDR3 spells CASRSRVGQPQHF. The CDR3 DNA is TGTGCCAGCAGAAGCAGGGTAGGTCAGCCCCAGCATTTT.

In its sample, this clonotype was seen many times. The rearrangement uses TRBV7-6 and TRBJ1-2; the match to TRBD1 covers 7 bases. The CDR3 length is 14 residues. The germline V gene has CDR1 SGHVS and CDR2 FNYEAQ. V trimming: 3 bases; J trimming: 7 bases; junction bases outside the gene matches: 8. The CDR3 is CASSFQGGTAGYTF. CDR3 sequence (DNA): TGTGCCAGCAGCTTCCAGGGGGGAACGGCTGGCTACACCTTC. Variable domain in full (rest from reference TRBV7-6 and TRBJ1-2): GAGVSQSPRYKVTKRGQDVALRCDPISGHVSLYWYRQALGQGPEFLTYFNYEAQQDKSGLPNDRFSAERPEGSISTLTIQRTEQRDSAMYRCASSFQGGTAGYTFGSGTRLTVV.

This clonotype has a count of ten or more. The chain couples TRBV3-1 to TRBJ1-2, with 8 nucleotides matching TRBD1. V lost 4 bases, J lost 6 bases, and 10 bases stayed unmatched. Per germline, CDR1 LGHDT and CDR2 YNNKEL (reference sequence). This CDR3 region has 15 residues. The chain's CDR3 is CASSLGQGGVNGYTF. CDR3 in DNA: TGTGCCAGCAGCCTTGGACAGGGAGGAGTGAATGGCTACACCTTC. The variable domain in full, with the rest retrieved from reference TRBV3-1 and TRBJ1-2, is DTAVSQTPKYLVTQMGNDKSIKCEQNLGHDTMYWYKQDSKKFLKIMFSYNNKELIINETVPNRFSPKSPDKAHLNLHINSLELGDSAVYFCASSLGQGGVNGYTFGSGTRLTVV.

J is TRBJ2-7 and V is TRBV6-5; D is unresolved. The length of the CDR3 is 14 residues. Germline V gene data show CDR1 as MNHEY and CDR2 as SVGAGI. The ends were cut back, 0 bases at V and 0 bases at J, with 6 bases in the middle. The CDR3 DNA follows: TGTGCCAGCAGTTACTCGTTCCTCTCCTACGAGCAGTACTTC. Translation gives CASSYSFLSYEQYF.

The table lists this clonotype with many counts. V gene TRBV3-1 combines with J gene TRBJ2-7; 8 bases map to TRBD2. CDR3 length: 14 amino acids. Germline trimming cut 4 bases from V and 7 bases from J; bases unmatched to any gene: 9. From germline, CDR1 is LGHDT and CDR2 YNNKEL (reference sequence). This CDR3 reads CASSRSGGGREQYF. The CDR3 nucleotides are TGTGCCAGCAGCCGGTCCGGGGGGGGAAGGGAGCAGTACTTC.

This clonotype was found many times. The V gene is TRBV6-2 or TRBV6-3, the J gene TRBJ2-1; 9 nucleotides match TRBD2. Trimming removed 8 bases from V and 4 bases from J; junction bases left unmatched: 6. The germline V gene has CDR1 MNHEY and CDR2 SVGEGT. This CDR3 has 14 residues. Here the CDR3 reads CASGSGGRYNEQFF. CDR3 DNA sequence: TGTGCCAGCGGTAGCGGGGGCCGATACAATGAGCAGTTCTTC.

This clonotype was observed many times. V and J are TRBV5-5 and TRBJ2-2; D uncertain. Germline V CDR1 and CDR2: SGHKS, YYEKEE (reference sequence). The CDR3 extends over 15 amino acids. Trimming pared 2 bases from V and 4 bases from J, leaving 12 bases between. In nucleotides, the CDR3 is TGTGCCAGCAGCTTAGGTGGCAAATCCACCGGGGAGCTGTTTTTT. It is translated as CASSLGGKSTGELFF.